This TCR beta chain stems from a study of blood T cell repertoires in COVID-19. Libraries were prepared by immunoSEQ multiplex PCR; TCRdb keeps only in-frame clonotypes and omits some of them. The sample contains 350,000 to 400,000 clones, more than 70% of which appear only once. Participants' own reports of clinical history determined their cohort assignment. The sequence came from a woman between 18 and 29 years old who had recovered from COVID-19. The material sequenced was PBMCs or T cells enriched from blood (not recorded which).

DNA for the CDR3: TGTGCCAGCAGCCAAGATGACCGGAGCTCCTATAATTCACCCCTCCACTTT. Its protein is CASSQDDRSSYNSPLHF. The chain combines TRBV14 with TRBJ1-6, with no clear D. The V gene lost 0 bases and the J gene lost 0 bases, with 9 bases spanning the gap. Germline V lookup: CDR1 SGHDN, CDR2 FVKESK. This CDR3 is 17 amino acids long.